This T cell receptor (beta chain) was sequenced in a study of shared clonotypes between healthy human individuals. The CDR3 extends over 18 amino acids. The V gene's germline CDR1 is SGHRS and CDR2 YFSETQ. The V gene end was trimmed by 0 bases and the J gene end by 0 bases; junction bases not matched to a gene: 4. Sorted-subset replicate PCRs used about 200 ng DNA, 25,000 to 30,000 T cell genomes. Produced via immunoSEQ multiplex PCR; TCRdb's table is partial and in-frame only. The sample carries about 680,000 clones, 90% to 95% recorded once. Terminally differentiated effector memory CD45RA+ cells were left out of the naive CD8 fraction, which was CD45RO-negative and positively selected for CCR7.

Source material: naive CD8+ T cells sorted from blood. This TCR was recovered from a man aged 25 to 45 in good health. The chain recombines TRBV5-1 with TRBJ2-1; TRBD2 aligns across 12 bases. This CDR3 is CASSLGLAGVNSYNEQFF. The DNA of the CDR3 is TGCGCCAGCAGCTTGGGACTAGCGGGAGTTAACTCCTACAATGAGCAGTTCTTC. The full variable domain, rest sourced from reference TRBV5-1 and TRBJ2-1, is KAGVTQTPRYLIKTRGQQVTLSCSPISGHRSVSWYQQTPGQGLQFLFEYFSETQRNKGNFPGRFSGRQFSNSRSEMNVSTLELGDSALYLCASSLGLAGVNSYNEQFFGPGTRLTVL.